The clone carrying this T cell receptor (beta chain) has only a few counts. The CDR3 length is 15 residues. V lost 2 bases, J lost 2 bases, and 10 bases lay in between. Germline assignment: CDR1 MDHEN and CDR2 SYDVKM. This entry comes from a study of cytomegalovirus exposure and HLA in healthy donors. The donors comprised healthy bone marrow donors. Recording of this donor's CMV serostatus was not done. The PCR ran on 60 Vbeta and 13 Jbeta primers. Data came from immunoSEQ multiplex PCR; TCRdb stores just in-frame clones and leaves some out. The profile shows over 100,000 clones, 74% of them singletons.

The chain recombines TRBV28 with TRBJ1-5, with a tentative D call TRBD1 (5 bases). Sequencing was done on a sample of PBMCs. This receptor was taken from a human donor in good health. The DNA of the CDR3 is TGTGCCAGCAGTTTAAGGGGTACGGGCAATCAGCCCCAGCATTTT. As protein: CASSLRGTGNQPQHF.